This passage covers 11 T cell receptor beta chains from one sample sequenced in a study of identical twins. TCRdb independently ran MiXCR on the 5' RACE reads; one entry per CDR3 protein. The table records 1.5 million to 2 million distinct CDR3 sequences, less than 35% of them present only once. The sequencing input was cord blood. The source is a newborn girl in good health.

The rearrangement uses TRBV12-3 or TRBV12-4 and TRBJ1-3; D is uncertain. The V and J ends lost 0 bases and 4 bases respectively, with 7 bases between them. The CDR3 is 14 amino acids. In DNA, the CDR3 is TGTGCCAGCAGTTTAGCGGACCTCGGAAACACCATATATTTT. Residues: CASSLADLGNTIYF.

A few counts support this clonotype. V is TRBV28 and J is TRBJ2-7, with D hard to call. Between the trimmed V and J ends, which lost 7 bases and 5 bases, there was a span of 12 bases. Per the germline V gene, CDR1 is MDHEN and CDR2 is SYDVKM. The length of the CDR3 is 12 residues. Here the CDR3 DNA reads TGTGCCAGCACCTTACCTCCTAACGAGCAGTACTTC. Translating it yields CASTLPPNEQYF. The whole variable domain, remainder taken from reference TRBV28 and TRBJ2-7, is DVKVTQSSRYLVKRTGEKVFLECVQDMDHENMFWYRQDPGLGLRLIYFSYDVKMKEKGDIPEGYSVSREKKERFSLILESASTNQTSMYLCASTLPPNEQYFGPGTRLTVT.

Points on this clonotype: Since a much larger clone is just one base distant, this may be a read error. The chain joins TRBV3-1 to TRBJ2-5; D ambiguous. The J call may be incorrect, as the DNA end agrees better with TRBJ2-7. Germline V gene lookup returns CDR1 LGHDT and CDR2 YNNKEL (reference sequence). There are 14 residues in the CDR3. The CDR3 loop is CASSRGSISYEQYF. The CDR3 DNA is TGTGCCAGCAGCCGAGGTTCCATCAGCTACGAGCAGTACTTC.

The table lists this clonotype with a few counts. The J gene is TRBJ2-1, the V gene TRBV4-1, with D tentatively TRBD1 (6 bases). There are 15 residues in the CDR3. V was clipped by 1 base and J by 2 bases, with 9 bases between them. Germline values: CDR1 MGHRA, CDR2 YSYEKL. CDR3 in amino acids: CASSQGGQAYNEQFF. The DNA of the CDR3 is TGCGCCAGCAGCCAAGGGGGGCAGGCCTACAATGAGCAGTTCTTC.

This clonotype has only a few counts. CDR3 residues: CASSLYRVDAAEAFF. For the CDR3, the DNA is TGCGCCAGCAGCTTGTACAGGGTGGACGCCGCTGAAGCTTTCTTT. The rearrangement joins TRBV5-1 to TRBJ1-1, with a weak D call TRBD1 (6 bases). The CDR3 length is 15 residues. Germline assignment: CDR1 SGHRS and CDR2 YFSETQ. V lost 1 base and J 6 bases, leaving 16 bases between the germline ends.

The chain uses TRBV11-2 and TRBJ2-3, with 8 nucleotides matching TRBD2. Looked up from germline, CDR1 is SGHAT and CDR2 is FQNNGV. Losses at the gene ends were 3 bases for V and 4 bases for J; bases not matched to a gene: 9. This CDR3 comprises 16 residues. The CDR3 region has the DNA TGTGCCAGCAGCTTCGCCCGCGGGAGGCGGGCAGATACGCAGTATTTT. As protein: CASSFARGRRADTQYF.

This clonotype was picked up a small number of times. The V and J genes are TRBV20-1 and TRBJ2-1; 15 bases match TRBD2. Germline V CDR1 and CDR2: DFQATT, SNEGSKA (reference sequence). The CDR3 length is 11 residues. CDR3 sequence reads: CGTSGRNEQFF. In DNA form, the CDR3 reads TGCGGGACTAGCGGGAGGAATGAGCAGTTCTTC.

Note on this clonotype: Its ends do not fully match the called genes, so a read error is possible. The chain carries TRBV3-1 and TRBJ1-6; no definite D call. CDR1 is LGHDT, CDR2 YNNKEL, per germline (reference sequence). The CDR3 sequence is 13 residues long. DNA of the CDR3: TGTGCCTGCAGACGGACGGCTAATTCACCCCTCCACTTT. It is translated as CACRRTANSPLHF.

On this clonotype: One junction end disagrees with the germline gene, perhaps due to a read error. V gene TRBV6-6 combines with J gene TRBJ2-1; 9 bases align to TRBD2. CDR3 size: 16 residues. The germline V gene encodes CDR1 MNHNY and CDR2 SVGAGI (reference sequence). CDR3 amino acids: CARSYLWAGGPNEQFF. DNA of the CDR3: TGTGCCCGCAGTTACCTTTGGGCGGGGGGGCCCAATGAGCAGTTCTTC.

This clonotype appeared once. The rearrangement joins TRBV20-1 to TRBJ2-1, with no clear D. The J call may be faulty, since TRBJ2-7 better matches the DNA end. CDR1 DFQATT and CDR2 SNEGSKA come from the germline V gene (reference sequence). The CDR3 totals 12 residues. The CDR3 here is CSAMPFYNEQYF. For the CDR3, the DNA is TGCAGTGCTATGCCCTTCTACAATGAGCAGTACTTC.

There are a few counts of this clonotype. This chain links TRBV28 with TRBJ2-5, with D possibly TRBD1 on 5 matching bases. Germline CDR1 and CDR2: MDHEN and SYDVKM. The V end lost 4 bases, the J end lost 2 bases, and 14 bases lay between the germline ends. This CDR3 has 15 amino acids. The CDR3 protein is CASSSDTPSQETQYF. CDR3 bases: TGTGCCAGCAGTTCGGACACTCCCTCACAAGAGACCCAGTACTTC.